These 17 T cell receptor beta chains came from one sample sequenced in a study of T cell changes during pregnancy in multiple sclerosis. Using immunoSEQ multiplex PCR, the repertoire was profiled, and TCRdb retains in-frame clones only, with some absent. Altogether some 74,000 clones are present, 80% to 95% being singletons, with the ten largest covering roughly 3.9%. The material was peripheral blood, obtained after pregnancy. These TCRs come from a female donor in good health, enrolled as a control in a pregnancy study.

The chain uses TRBV28 and TRBJ1-2; D unresolved. V was pared by 5 bases and J by 4 bases, with 11 bases between. The CDR3 contains 13 residues. The germline V gene has CDR1 MDHEN and CDR2 SYDVKM. CDR3 nucleotides: TGTGCCAGCAGTCTAATCCGGGGCTATGGCTACACCTTC. Translating it yields CASSLIRGYGYTF.

This chain uses TRBV7-2 with TRBJ2-5; 15 bases fit TRBD2. V lost 8 bases and J lost 2; bases outside the gene matches: 9. Germline assignment: CDR1 SGHTA and CDR2 FQGNSA. There are 17 residues in the CDR3. In DNA, the CDR3 is TGTGCCAGCGGTCCGGGACTAGCGGGGGGACAACAAGAGACCCAGTACTTC. This encodes CASGPGLAGGQQETQYF. Full variable domain (remainder filled in from reference TRBV7-2 and TRBJ2-5): GAGVSQSPSNKVTEKGKDVELRCDPISGHTALYWYRQSLGQGLEFLIYFQGNSAPDKSGLPSDRFSAERTGGSVSTLTIQRTQQEDSAVYLCASGPGLAGGQQETQYFGPGTRLLVL.

V is TRBV19 and J is TRBJ2-2; 10 bases are shared with TRBD1. The germline V gene has CDR1 LNHDA and CDR2 SQIVND (reference sequence). This CDR3 is 16 amino acids long. The J segment lost 6 bases and the V segment lost 4 bases, leaving 8 bases of the junction unmatched. This CDR3 is CASSTPSGQGPGELFF. CDR3 nucleotides: TGTGCCAGTAGTACTCCCTCGGGACAGGGGCCCGGGGAGCTGTTTTTT.

In regard to this clone: Compared with germline, one end of the junction differs, possibly owing to a read error. This chain uses TRBV6-1 with TRBJ2-2, with unresolved D. The CDR3 loop spans 10 amino acids. The germline gives CDR1 MNHNS, CDR2 SASEGT. CDR3 residues: CAVYTGELFF. In nucleotides, the CDR3 is TGCGCAGTTTACACCGGGGAGCTGTTTTTT.

The chain employs TRBV5-1 and TRBJ2-6, with a tentative D call TRBD1 (5 bases). CDR3 length equals 16 residues. From germline, CDR1 is SGHRS and CDR2 YFSETQ. V gave up 4 bases and J gave up 0 bases, with 11 bases separating them. The CDR3 is CASSPGHTSGANVLTF. The CDR3 DNA sequence: TGCGCCAGCAGCCCCGGACACACCTCTGGGGCCAACGTCCTGACTTTC.

The CDR3 DNA is TGTGCCAGCAGTGATTATAGGGACAGACCCCACGAGCAGTACTTC. Its translation: CASSDYRDRPHEQYF. This chain joins TRBV25-1 and TRBJ2-7; 7 bases align to TRBD1. Germline CDR1 and CDR2: MGHDK and SYGVNS. V gave up 3 bases and J gave up 5 bases; unmatched junction bases: 10. The CDR3 loop spans 15 amino acids.

This chain joins TRBV5-8 and TRBJ2-1, with D possibly being TRBD2 (7 bases). Germline loops: CDR1 SGHTS, CDR2 YDEGEE. V was cut by 6 bases and J by 8 bases, with 15 bases left in between. The CDR3 consists of 13 residues. The CDR3 nucleotides are TGTGCCAGCACCAAGTGGGGGGGCTATGAGCAGTTCTTC. It codes for CASTKWGGYEQFF.

This clone was seen just once. CDR3 nucleotides: TGTGCCAGCAGCCCCGGGACAGCTGTTCTCTATGGCTACACCTTC. Translated, it gives CASSPGTAVLYGYTF. The chain recombines TRBV7-9 with TRBJ1-2, with TRBD1 matching over 7 bases. This CDR3 has 15 residues. Trimming removed 5 bases from V and 4 bases from J; junction bases left unmatched: 10. Germline CDR1 SEHNR, CDR2 FQNEAQ (reference sequence).

The chain carries TRBV7-6 and TRBJ1-3; 7 bases fit TRBD1. V gave up 2 bases and J gave up 4 bases; unmatched junction bases: 8. The length of the CDR3 is 16 residues. CDR1 SGHVS and CDR2 FNYEAQ come from the germline V gene. The CDR3 here is CASSLNAGTVGNTIYF. Written as DNA, the CDR3 is TGTGCCAGCAGCTTAAATGCCGGGACAGTAGGAAACACCATATATTTT.

This clone has a handful of counts. CDR3 sequence: CSVDSPEGPYEQYF. The CDR3 DNA follows: TGCAGCGTCGATTCCCCGGAGGGGCCCTACGAGCAGTACTTC. The gene calls are TRBV29-1 and TRBJ2-7, with a possible D match to TRBD2 (6 bases). V was cut by 6 bases and J by 2 bases, with 17 bases left in between. This CDR3 has 14 amino acids. CDR1 is SQVTM, CDR2 ANQGSEA, per germline.

There are a few counts of this clone. The V gene is TRBV27, the J gene TRBJ1-5; D perhaps matches TRBD1 (5 bases). The germline V and J ends were trimmed by 5 bases and 2 bases, with 13 bases remaining between them. Germline assignment: CDR1 MNHEY and CDR2 SMNVEV (reference sequence). CDR3 length: 15 amino acids. CDR3 nucleotide sequence: TGTGCCAGCAGTGCTACTGGGGCGGGCAATCAGCCCCAGCATTTT. Protein: CASSATGAGNQPQHF.

This rearrangement joins TRBV28 to TRBJ1-1; possible D gene TRBD1, 5 bases. The CDR3 sequence is 16 residues long. The V gene lost 6 bases and the J gene lost 0 bases, with 17 bases spanning the gap. Germline V gives CDR1 MDHEN, CDR2 SYDVKM. The CDR3 DNA is TGTGCCAGCAGCCCATACCCTCAGGGCATGAACACTGAAGCTTTCTTT. Its protein is CASSPYPQGMNTEAFF. Filled out from reference TRBV28 and TRBJ1-1, the complete variable domain reads DVKVTQSSRYLVKRTGEKVFLECVQDMDHENMFWYRQDPGLGLRLIYFSYDVKMKEKGDIPEGYSVSREKKERFSLILESASTNQTSMYLCASSPYPQGMNTEAFFGQGTRLTVV.

The chain has TRBV5-1 and TRBJ2-1; D remains unclear. This CDR3 has 14 residues. V lost 3 bases, J lost 1 base, and 8 bases lay in between. Looked up from germline, CDR1 is SGHRS and CDR2 is YFSETQ. The CDR3 sequence: CASSSTISYNEQFF. For the CDR3, the DNA is TGCGCCAGCAGCTCCACTATATCCTACAATGAGCAGTTCTTC.

The genes are TRBV10-3 and TRBJ1-5, with TRBD1 identical over 8 bases. The CDR3 is made up of 15 amino acids. Germline V gene sequence: CDR1 ENHRY, CDR2 SYGVKD. V lost 10 bases and J lost 4; bases outside the gene matches: 12. This CDR3 reads CATSHRGRSNQPQHF. The CDR3 DNA sequence: TGTGCCACGAGTCACAGGGGGAGGTCAAATCAGCCCCAGCATTTT.

The chain uses TRBV5-8 and TRBJ2-7; TRBD1 aligns across 9 bases. The ends lost 5 bases at V and 3 bases at J; junction bases unmatched: 3. Germline lookup yields CDR1 SGHTS and CDR2 YDEGEE. This CDR3 has 13 amino acids. In DNA form, the CDR3 reads TGTGCCAGCAGTAGGGGACAGGGCTACGAGCAGTACTTC. Protein: CASSRGQGYEQYF. The variable domain in full, completed from reference TRBV5-8 and TRBJ2-7, reads EAGVTQSPTHLIKTRGQQATLRCSPISGHTSVYWYQQALGLGLQFLLWYDEGEERNRGNFPPRFSGRQFPNYSSELNVNALELEDSALYLCASSRGQGYEQYFGPGTRLTVT.

The V gene is TRBV7-8, the J gene TRBJ2-1, with TRBD2 identical over 9 bases. The trim removed 2 bases at V and 6 bases at J, leaving 2 bases unmatched. CDR1 SGHVS and CDR2 FQNEAQ come from the germline V gene. The CDR3 length is 14 residues. CDR3 sequence: CASSLPSGTNEQFF. In DNA, the CDR3 is TGTGCCAGCAGCTTACCTAGCGGGACCAATGAGCAGTTCTTC.

The rearrangement joins TRBV18 to TRBJ1-1; TRBD1 might be the D (6 bases). This CDR3 is built from 13 residues. Looked up from germline, CDR1 is KGHSH and CDR2 is LQKENI. Trimming removed 5 bases at V and 1 base at J, with 8 bases between. The chain's CDR3 is CASSGGSNTEAFF. The CDR3 nucleotides read TGTGCCAGCTCAGGGGGCTCGAACACTGAAGCTTTCTTT.